This T cell receptor beta chain was identified in a study of CD8+ T cells in alopecia areata. Looking at the study overall: Treatment comprised oral tofacitinib, 5 to 10 mg twice daily, in treated patients. Treatment with tofacitinib (6 to 18 months) was followed by 6 months off drug. Using the percentage of affected scalp area, treated patients' severity was scored. Study-level findings and limits: It was observed that many expanded lesional clones persisted in scalp and blood during tofacitinib.

Described treatment: oral pan-JAK inhibitor, 5-10 mg twice daily. A note on this clone: The target antigen is unknown.

After isolation, RNA underwent reverse transcription to generate cDNA as the sequencing template. Clones were sequenced by immunoSEQ multiplex PCR, and TCRdb holds only the in-frame ones, with some missing. Seen here are approximately 220,000 clones, around two fifths observed once, and the top ten hold about 0.48%. The CDR3 spans 14 residues. V lost 3 bases and J lost 6; bases outside the gene matches: 3. Germline V gives CDR1 LNHNV, CDR2 YYDKDF (reference sequence). The material was CD4+ T cells sorted from blood, obtained between weeks 30 and 35, from a patient treated with tofacitinib. The chain has TRBV15 and TRBJ1-5; the match to TRBD1 covers 9 bases. This clonotype was sampled from a human donor with alopecia areata. The CDR3 bases are TGTGCCACCAGCAGTAACAGGGGGCGTCAGCCCCAGCATTTT. Protein: CATSSNRGRQPQHF.